The rows below give T cell receptor beta chains drawn from one sample of a study of regulatory T cells in long-lasting Graves disease. Each CDR3 protein gets one entry after TCRdb re-called the multiplex PCR reads with MiXCR. Found here are 360,000 or so distinct CDR3 sequences, 20% to 25% of them singletons; the top ten hold approximately 28%. The sequencing used peripheral blood mononuclear cells (PBMCs), collected when the disease was refractory, from a patient treated with antithyroid drugs. Receptors were obtained from a woman between 35 and 50 years old with Graves disease. Each CDR3 is given with its conserved first and last residue. Each record gives: CDR3 protein, CDR3 DNA, CDR3 length, D gene, J gene, clone size, V gene. A D gene is named only where the DNA matches it firmly. Clone size, where shown, is once, few, many, or a class for clones that have expanded.

CASGNQEDWENIQYF | TGTGCCAGCGGAAACCAGGAGGATTGGGAAAACATTCAGTACTTC | 15 | . | TRBJ2-4 | many | TRBV28
CASSQDWGRQDAFF | TGTGCCAGCAGCCAAGATTGGGGGAGACAGGATGCTTTCTTT | 14 | . | TRBJ1-1 | few | TRBV3-1
CASSLDFYEQYF | TGTGCCAGCAGCCTGGACTTCTACGAGCAGTACTTC | 12 | . | TRBJ2-7 | many | TRBV11-2
CASRIRGGEQYF | TGTGCCAGCAGAATCCGAGGTGGCGAGCAGTACTTC | 12 | . | TRBJ2-7 | many | TRBV7-2
CASRGRPPKEKLFF | TGTGCCAGCCGCGGACGGCCCCCTAAAGAAAAACTGTTTTTT | 14 | . | TRBJ1-4 | many | TRBV2
CASSRTDQPQHF | TGTGCCAGCAGCAGGACCGATCAGCCCCAGCATTTT | 12 | . | TRBJ1-5 | few | TRBV12-3/TRBV12-4
CSVVLGGNTEAFF | TGCAGCGTCGTGTTAGGGGGGAACACTGAAGCTTTCTTT | 13 | . | TRBJ1-1 | few | TRBV29-1
CSAREAIIGGVFNEQFF | TGCAGTGCTAGAGAGGCGATAATCGGGGGGGTTTTCAATGAGCAGTTCTTC | 17 | TRBD2 | TRBJ2-1 | . | TRBV20-1
CASSSTGGKETQYF | TGTGCCAGCAGCTCGACAGGGGGCAAGGAGACCCAGTACTTC | 14 | TRBD1 | TRBJ2-5 | many | TRBV7-9
CASSESPVFQPQHF | TGTGCCAGCAGTGAATCCCCGGTGTTTCAGCCCCAGCATTTT | 14 | . | TRBJ1-5 | few | TRBV6-1
CASSSRDTLNTEAFF | TGTGCCAGCAGCTCGCGGGACACCTTGAACACTGAAGCTTTCTTT | 15 | . | TRBJ1-1 | . | TRBV7-9
CASSYSSTGYGYTF | TGTGCCAGCAGTTACTCGAGTACAGGCTATGGCTACACCTTC | 14 | . | TRBJ1-2 | many | TRBV6-5
CASGLVLGKGTNTGELFF | TGTGCTAGTGGTTTGGTATTAGGCAAGGGGACGAACACCGGGGAGCTGTTTTTT | 18 | . | TRBJ2-2 | . | TRBV12-5
CAISAGGPEAFF | TGTGCCATCAGTGCAGGAGGGCCTGAAGCTTTCTTT | 12 | . | TRBJ1-1 | . | TRBV10-3
CASTLGGAGDHEQYF | TGTGCCAGCACCTTAGGAGGAGCGGGAGACCACGAGCAGTACTTC | 15 | TRBD2 | TRBJ2-7 | many | TRBV28
CASRPTGHTEAFF | TGTGCCAGTAGACCAACAGGGCACACTGAAGCTTTCTTT | 13 | . | TRBJ1-1 | . | TRBV19
CATSRDAFRGPATNEKLFF | TGTGCCACCAGCAGAGATGCGTTTCGGGGGCCAGCAACTAATGAAAAACTGTTTTTT | 19 | . | TRBJ1-4 | many | TRBV15
CASSVSLWYEAFF | TGTGCCAGCAGTGTGTCCTTATGGTATGAAGCTTTCTTT | 13 | . | TRBJ1-1 | many | TRBV6-1
CSAPGDGGLTEAFF | TGCAGTGCCCCCGGGGACGGGGGGCTCACTGAAGCTTTCTTT | 14 | . | TRBJ1-1 | . | TRBV20-1
CASTRTVTGELFF | TGTGCCAGCACCCGGACGGTTACCGGGGAGCTGTTTTTT | 13 | . | TRBJ2-2 | few | TRBV12-3/TRBV12-4
CASRPGDRAFSGNTIYF | TGTGCCAGCAGGCCCGGGGACAGGGCCTTCTCTGGAAACACCATATATTTT | 17 | TRBD1 | TRBJ1-3 | . | TRBV6-1
CASKTSGNTKEQFF | TGTGCCAGTAAAACTAGCGGGAATACAAAAGAGCAGTTCTTC | 14 | TRBD2 | TRBJ2-1 | . | TRBV28
CATARTFQETQYF | TGTGCCACAGCTCGGACCTTCCAAGAGACCCAGTACTTC | 13 | . | TRBJ2-5 | many | TRBV7-9
CASSRDRGTDTQYF | TGTGCCAGCAGTCGGGACAGGGGCACAGATACGCAGTATTTT | 14 | TRBD1 | TRBJ2-3 | . | TRBV6-1
CSARDPTGLDEQFF | TGCAGTGCTAGAGACCCGACAGGGTTGGATGAGCAGTTCTTC | 14 | TRBD1 | TRBJ2-1 | . | TRBV20-1
CASSQGRGQETQYF | TGCGCCAGCAGCCAAGGGCGGGGCCAAGAGACCCAGTACTTC | 14 | . | TRBJ2-5 | . | TRBV4-1
CASSSYLAGGGTETQYF | TGTGCCAGCAGTTCCTACTTAGCGGGAGGGGGAACAGAGACCCAGTACTTC | 17 | TRBD2 | TRBJ2-5 | many | TRBV12-3/TRBV12-4
CASSSTGWPQHF | TGTGCCAGCAGTTCGACAGGGTGGCCCCAGCATTTT | 12 | TRBD1 | TRBJ1-5 | . | TRBV28
CASSLRGTSGQETQYF | TGCGCCAGCAGCTTGAGGGGGACTAGCGGGCAAGAGACCCAGTACTTC | 16 | TRBD2 | TRBJ2-5 | few | TRBV5-1
CASMRLAGAYEQYF | TGTGCCAGCATGAGACTAGCGGGAGCCTACGAGCAGTACTTC | 14 | TRBD2 | TRBJ2-7 | few | TRBV6-1
CASTANTDAFF | TGTGCCAGCACCGCGAACACTGACGCTTTCTTT | 11 | . | TRBJ1-1 | . | TRBV2
CASRLRFSGNTIYF | TGTGCCAGCAGGCTCAGATTCTCTGGAAACACCATATATTTT | 14 | . | TRBJ1-3 | few | TRBV2
CASSLLQEAYEQYF | TGTGCCAGCAGTTTACTACAAGAGGCCTACGAGCAGTACTTC | 14 | . | TRBJ2-7 | many | TRBV28
CSAPSGSSYEQYF | TGCAGTGCTCCTAGCGGGAGCTCCTACGAGCAGTACTTC | 13 | TRBD2 | TRBJ2-7 | . | TRBV20-1
CASSLNKGMGEEKLFF | TGTGCCAGCAGCTTGAATAAGGGCATGGGGGAAGAAAAACTGTTTTTT | 16 | . | TRBJ1-4 | . | TRBV5-5
CASSLFRGQEQYF | TGTGCCAGCAGTTTATTTCGGGGCCAGGAGCAGTACTTC | 13 | . | TRBJ2-7 | many | TRBV27
CASSFSNLWDREEGIYEQYF | TGTGCCAGCAGTTTCTCTAACCTCTGGGACAGGGAGGAGGGGATTTACGAGCAGTACTTC | 20 | TRBD1 | TRBJ2-7 | many | TRBV28
CASSPEGETQYF | TGTGCCAGCTCACCCGAAGGAGAGACCCAGTACTTC | 12 | . | TRBJ2-5 | few | TRBV18
CASSFVNYGYTF | TGTGCCAGCAGTTTTGTGAACTATGGCTACACCTTC | 12 | . | TRBJ1-2 | . | TRBV28
CSVAPGGVYEQYF | TGCAGCGTTGCACCCGGGGGCGTCTACGAGCAGTACTTC | 13 | . | TRBJ2-7 | . | TRBV29-1
CASSLARLARTGELFF | TGCGCCAGCAGCTTGGCCCGACTAGCGAGAACCGGGGAGCTGTTTTTT | 16 | TRBD2 | TRBJ2-2 | . | TRBV5-1
CSARDVYFGLPGGNQPQHF | TGCAGTGCTAGAGATGTTTATTTTGGGCTCCCAGGAGGCAATCAGCCCCAGCATTTT | 19 | . | TRBJ1-5 | few | TRBV20-1